These 20 T cell receptor beta chains came from one sample sequenced in a study of T cells in Graves' hyperthyroidism and ophthalmopathy. Amplification targeted TCR beta CDR3 regions from RNA transcripts. An initial round of RT-PCR targeting the TCR CDR3 relied on the HTBI primer set. From the multiplex PCR reads, TCRdb called clonotypes with MiXCR, one entry per CDR3 protein. The table includes about half a million distinct CDR3 sequences, about 16% detected once. What was sequenced was blood. These receptors all come from a woman under 40 with Graves' ophthalmopathy.

This clonotype was detected only a few times. The DNA of the CDR3 is TGTGCCAGCAGCCTGCTTGCGACTAGCGGGAGCGCAGATACGCAGTATTTT. Protein: CASSLLATSGSADTQYF. The chain links TRBV7-9 to TRBJ2-3, with 12 bases fitting TRBD2. CDR3 length: 17 amino acids. V lost 5 bases to trimming and J lost 4 bases; unmatched junction nucleotides: 10. The germline V gene encodes CDR1 SEHNR and CDR2 FQNEAQ (reference sequence). The full variable domain, rest sourced from reference TRBV7-9 and TRBJ2-3, is DTGVSQNPRHKITKRGQNVTFRCDPISEHNRLYWYRQTLGQGPEFLTYFQNEAQLEKSRLLSDRFSAERPKGSFSTLEIQRTEQGDSAMYLCASSLLATSGSADTQYFGPGTRLTVL.

V gene TRBV12-3 or TRBV12-4 combines with J gene TRBJ2-2; 8 bases line up with TRBD2. Germline trimming cut 11 bases from V and 4 bases from J; bases unmatched to any gene: 12. The CDR3 length is 15 residues. CDR3 sequence: CAGLGERGFTGELFF. The CDR3 DNA reads as TGTGCCGGCCTTGGGGAGCGGGGGTTCACCGGGGAGCTGTTTTTT.

The J gene is TRBJ1-4, the V gene TRBV5-1; D unclear. The CDR3 totals 14 residues. Trimming removed 2 bases from V and 5 bases from J, with 10 bases in between. From germline, CDR1 is SGHRS and CDR2 YFSETQ. The CDR3 nucleotides read TGCGCCAGCAGCTTTTTAACCGGGAATGAAAAACTGTTTTTT. Encoded protein: CASSFLTGNEKLFF.

This clonotype was counted a few times. The V call is TRBV6-5, the J call TRBJ2-5; D not resolved. The CDR3 covers 14 residues. Germline CDR1 and CDR2: MNHEY and SVGAGI. Trimming stripped 5 bases from V and 2 bases from J, with 12 bases between. The CDR3 nucleotides read TGTGCCAGCAGTCACCCACGGGCACAAGAGACCCAGTACTTC. Translation gives CASSHPRAQETQYF.

This clonotype was recorded at least ten times. J is TRBJ2-7 and V is TRBV11-2, with unresolved D. Trimming removed 5 bases from V and 4 bases from J, with 6 bases in between. This CDR3 comprises 11 residues. CDR1 is SGHAT and CDR2 is FQNNGV in the germline V gene. CDR3 sequence reads: CASSARYEQYF. Here the CDR3 DNA reads TGTGCCAGCAGCGCACGGTACGAGCAGTACTTC. Based on the CDR3 plus reference TRBV11-2 and TRBJ2-7, the full variable domain is EAGVAQSPRYKIIEKRQSVAFWCNPISGHATLYWYQQILGQGPKLLIQFQNNGVVDDSQLPKDRFSAERLKGVDSTLKIQPAKLEDSAVYLCASSARYEQYFGPGTRLTVT.

This clonotype occurred a few times. The chain recombines TRBV12-3 or TRBV12-4 with TRBJ2-5; 7 positions agree with TRBD1. The CDR3 extends over 15 amino acids. The J segment lost 5 bases and the V segment lost 6 bases, leaving 12 bases of the junction unmatched. CDR3: CASRYSTGNLETQYF. CDR3 nucleotides: TGTGCCAGCAGGTACTCGACAGGGAATTTGGAGACCCAGTACTTC.

The table lists this clonotype with many counts. The V call is TRBV12-3 or TRBV12-4, the J call TRBJ2-7; a weak D match, TRBD2 (5 bases). V lost 6 bases and J 2 bases, leaving 14 bases between the germline ends. The CDR3 spans 14 residues. CDR3 DNA: TGTGCCAGCAGATCATTAGCGCCGCCCTACGAGCAGTACTTC. Its protein is CASRSLAPPYEQYF.

This clonotype has a handful of counts. The V and J genes are TRBV7-8 and TRBJ2-2, with 9 bases aligning to TRBD1. V trimming: 11 bases; J trimming: 0 bases; junction bases outside the gene matches: 13. This CDR3 is 17 amino acids long. Germline V lookup: CDR1 SGHVS, CDR2 FQNEAQ. The CDR3 is CAGSPRTGVANTGELFF. The CDR3 DNA reads as TGTGCCGGTAGCCCGAGGACAGGGGTAGCGAACACCGGGGAGCTGTTTTTT.

Many counts were recorded for this clonotype. The rearrangement links TRBV28 to TRBJ1-5, with D tentatively TRBD1 (5 bases). The CDR3 totals 17 residues. V was pared by 4 bases and J by 0 bases, with 16 bases between. Germline V CDR1 and CDR2: MDHEN, SYDVKM. The CDR3 sequence: CASSYPGGSYSNQPQHF. The CDR3 coding sequence is TGTGCCAGCAGTTATCCTGGGGGATCGTATAGCAATCAGCCCCAGCATTTT. Looking up the rest from reference TRBV28 and TRBJ1-5 gives the full variable domain: DVKVTQSSRYLVKRTGEKVFLECVQDMDHENMFWYRQDPGLGLRLIYFSYDVKMKEKGDIPEGYSVSREKKERFSLILESASTNQTSMYLCASSYPGGSYSNQPQHFGDGTRLSIL.

The rearrangement uses TRBV20-1 and TRBJ2-7; D is perhaps TRBD2 (5 bases). The CDR3 has 14 amino acids. Germline V gene sequence: CDR1 DFQATT, CDR2 SNEGSKA (reference sequence). Trimming shortened V by 6 bases and J by 3 bases, and 18 bases separated the two germline ends. The CDR3: CSANAQRKVYEQYF. The CDR3 nucleotides are TGCAGTGCAAACGCCCAGCGGAAGGTCTACGAGCAGTACTTC.

This clonotype has ten or more counts. J is TRBJ1-1 and V is TRBV20-1; tentative D call: TRBD1 (5 bases). Deletions cut 6 bases from V and 1 base from J, with 12 bases between. Germline CDR1 is DFQATT and CDR2 is SNEGSKA (reference sequence). The CDR3 sequence is 13 residues long. The CDR3 bases are TGCAGTGCCCCCGGGGCAGGGAACACTGAAGCTTTCTTT. Translating it yields CSAPGAGNTEAFF.

In this sample, this clonotype turned up once. The CDR3 region has the DNA TGTGCCAGCAGCTTAAAGAGAAAGGAGGAGCAGTACTTC. It specifies CASSLKRKEEQYF. This chain joins TRBV7-2 and TRBJ2-7; no firm D call. CDR1 SGHTA and CDR2 FQGNSA come from the germline V gene. This CDR3 is 13 amino acids long. The germline V and J ends were trimmed by 2 bases and 7 bases, with 12 bases remaining between them.

This clonotype was seen many times. The CDR3 coding sequence is TGTGCCAGCAGCGGGAGGAGAGGCGTCAATGAGCAGTTCTTC. This gives the protein CASSGRRGVNEQFF. The V and J genes are TRBV28 and TRBJ2-1; TRBD2 agrees at 7 bases. J lost 6 bases, V lost 6 bases, and 8 bases had no gene match. Germline values: CDR1 MDHEN, CDR2 SYDVKM. The CDR3 runs 14 residues.

The chain joins TRBV6-1 to TRBJ2-5, with D tentatively TRBD2 (5 bases). The CDR3 is made up of 11 amino acids. The V gene lost 6 bases and the J gene lost 5 bases, with 7 bases spanning the gap. Germline V gives CDR1 MNHNS, CDR2 SASEGT. This CDR3 reads CASRIAETQYF. Here the CDR3 DNA reads TGTGCCAGCAGGATAGCGGAGACCCAGTACTTC.

This clonotype was found a few times. The gene calls are TRBV20-1 and TRBJ2-3, with 8 nucleotides matching TRBD1. The V gene end was trimmed by 3 bases and the J gene end by 6 bases; junction bases not matched to a gene: 20. CDR3 length equals 18 residues. Germline CDR1 DFQATT, CDR2 SNEGSKA (reference sequence). CDR3: CSASATETGEQEWDTQYF. CDR3 nucleotide sequence: TGCAGTGCTAGTGCGACCGAGACAGGGGAGCAGGAATGGGATACGCAGTATTTT.

This clonotype was found many times. This chain uses TRBV29-1 with TRBJ1-4, with D unclear. This CDR3 has 14 residues. V was trimmed by 4 bases and J by 6 bases, leaving 15 bases between them. Germline V gene sequence: CDR1 SQVTM, CDR2 ANQGSEA. The CDR3 spells CSVGPGPFDEKLFF. The CDR3 coding sequence is TGCAGCGTTGGCCCCGGGCCATTCGATGAAAAACTGTTTTTT.

This clonotype showed up many times. This rearrangement joins TRBV7-2 to TRBJ2-7; the D is unclear. The CDR3 totals 12 residues. From germline, CDR1 is SGHTA and CDR2 FQGNSA. Between the trimmed V and J ends, which lost 2 bases and 3 bases, there was a span of 5 bases. The CDR3 bases are TGTGCCAGCAGCTTATTTAGCTACGAGCAGTACTTC. Amino acids: CASSLFSYEQYF.

This clonotype was seen only a few times. The chain uses TRBV5-1 and TRBJ1-1; 7 bases fit TRBD1. Trimming at V came to 0 bases and at J to 5 bases, leaving 10 bases not matched to a gene. Germline lookup yields CDR1 SGHRS and CDR2 YFSETQ. The CDR3 consists of 16 residues. This chain's CDR3 is CASSLGGTERGTEAFF. CDR3 in DNA: TGCGCCAGCAGCTTGGGGGGGACAGAGAGGGGTACTGAAGCTTTCTTT. The full variable domain, rest sourced from reference TRBV5-1 and TRBJ1-1, is KAGVTQTPRYLIKTRGQQVTLSCSPISGHRSVSWYQQTPGQGLQFLFEYFSETQRNKGNFPGRFSGRQFSNSRSEMNVSTLELGDSALYLCASSLGGTERGTEAFFGQGTRLTVV.

The gene calls are TRBV28 and TRBJ1-1; 8 bases are shared with TRBD1. The junction had 4 bases not matched to a gene; V was cut back by 3 bases and J by 1 base. The germline CDR1 and CDR2 sequences are MDHEN and SYDVKM. The CDR3 extends over 15 amino acids. The CDR3 DNA is TGTGCCAGCAGTTTCGGACAGGGAGAGAACACTGAAGCTTTCTTT. Amino acid sequence: CASSFGQGENTEAFF. Full variable domain (remainder filled in from reference TRBV28 and TRBJ1-1): DVKVTQSSRYLVKRTGEKVFLECVQDMDHENMFWYRQDPGLGLRLIYFSYDVKMKEKGDIPEGYSVSREKKERFSLILESASTNQTSMYLCASSFGQGENTEAFFGQGTRLTVV.

The chain uses TRBV27 and TRBJ1-4; possible D gene TRBD1, 5 bases. This CDR3 spans 14 amino acids. Germline lookup yields CDR1 MNHEY and CDR2 SMNVEV (reference sequence). The germline V and J ends were trimmed by 3 bases and 8 bases, with 13 bases remaining between them. CDR3 DNA sequence: TGTGCCAGCAGTTTGAGGGGATTCAGGGAAAAACTGTTTTTT. Protein sequence: CASSLRGFREKLFF.